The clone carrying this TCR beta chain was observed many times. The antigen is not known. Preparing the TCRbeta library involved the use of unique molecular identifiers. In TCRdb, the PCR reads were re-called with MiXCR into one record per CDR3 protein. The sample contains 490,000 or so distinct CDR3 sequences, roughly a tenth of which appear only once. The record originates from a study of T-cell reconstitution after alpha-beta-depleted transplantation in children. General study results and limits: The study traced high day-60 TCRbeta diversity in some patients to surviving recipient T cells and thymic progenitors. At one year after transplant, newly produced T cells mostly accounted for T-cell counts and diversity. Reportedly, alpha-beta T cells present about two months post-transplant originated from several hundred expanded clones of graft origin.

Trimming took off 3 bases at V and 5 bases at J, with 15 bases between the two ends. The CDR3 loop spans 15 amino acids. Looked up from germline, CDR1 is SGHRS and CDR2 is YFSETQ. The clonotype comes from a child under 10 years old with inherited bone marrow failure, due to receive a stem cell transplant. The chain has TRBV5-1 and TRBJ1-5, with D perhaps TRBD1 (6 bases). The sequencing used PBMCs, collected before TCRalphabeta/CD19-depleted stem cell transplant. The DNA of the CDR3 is TGCGCCAGCAGCTGGGGGGCGGGGGACGATCAGCCCCAGCATTTT. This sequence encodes CASSWGAGDDQPQHF.